Sequencing of this TCR beta chain was carried out in a study of control samples from healthy donors and cancer patients (dated by TCRdb to about 2020). At the junction V is shortened by 5 bases and J by 1 base, with 17 bases in between. The cysteine opens and the phenylalanine closes a CDR3 of 17 amino acids. Just CDR3 DNA is preserved here, 51 bases in frame from base 1. As encoded in the germline V gene, CDR1 is MNHEY while CDR2 is SVGEGT. Receptor libraries were prepared by the immunoSEQ multiplex PCR assay. Held by TCRdb, this immuneACCESS table contains in-frame sequences only and omits some clones. Under half of the omission traces to an unresolved V gene where checked; the cause of the rest is unknown. The sample includes approximately 97,000 clones, with just over 85% observed a single time. The ten largest account for roughly 13% of the sample. Turning to this clone: No antigen is known for it. No much larger clonotype is one base removed from it; base qualities were not supplied.

This sequence uses TRBV6-2 or TRBV6-3 and TRBJ2-2; the D gene is perhaps TRBD2, on 5 matching bases. This receptor was identified in a man aged 25-45 years in good health. The sample taken for sequencing was blood. The CDR3 loop reads CASSTFLIEGNTGELFF. The sequenced DNA is TGTGCCAGCAGTACTTTTTTGATCGAGGGGAACACCGGGGAGCTGTTTTTT.